This T cell receptor beta chain was sequenced for a study of graft-versus-host responses after intestinal transplantation listed by TCRdb under 2021. A note on the overall study: Multivisceral, liver-intestinal, or isolated intestinal transplants were received by the recipients. All recipients received anti-thymocyte globulin induction followed by maintenance tacrolimus and steroids for roughly three years. After intestinal transplantation, graft-versus-host and host-versus-graft alloreactive T cell clones in the graft, circulation and bone marrow were tracked using bulk TCR-beta CDR3 sequencing. To identify alloreactive clones, pre-transplant mixed lymphocyte reaction products were sequenced and then compared with unstimulated pre-transplant donor and recipient T cells. The cohort enrolled around 23 intestinal transplant recipients including one retransplant, and a few patients lacking pretransplant specimens were excluded. A peak of at least 4% donor T cells among recipient peripheral blood mononuclear cells was the definition used for donor T cell macrochimerism. Samples from a few later patients were sequenced in-house on an Illumina MiSeq with MiXCR processing rather than by the commercial service. What the authors observed across the whole study: Conclusions were limited by the relatively low number and heterogeneity of intestinal transplant patients. Patients with donor T cell macrochimerism had high GvH to HvG T cell clonal ratios in their allografts. GvH clones turned up in recipient bone marrow, with some appearing earlier in ileal mucosa or blood, a pattern consistent with an intestinal mucosal origin. Early after transplant, declines in HvG clones were associated with peak levels of circulating GvH clones.

Blood samples were collected up to 4 times in the first month after transplant and then at least monthly when available. The library was made by the immunoSEQ multiplex PCR assay. For most patients, genomic DNA was subjected to high-throughput TCR-beta CDR3 sequencing by Adaptive Biotechnologies. The paper's processing steps were these. TCR sequencing data for some 19 patients were retrieved from Adaptive's ImmunoSEQ software; three other patients were processed with MiXCR and VDJtools. CDR3 nucleotide sequences shared between donor and recipient were removed because the origin of such sequences could not be assigned. At least 2-fold expansion over unstimulated cells and a minimum CFSE-low frequency of 0.002% (template counts) or 0.001% (read counts) were required for clones to be classified as alloreactive. A clone was considered mappable if detected in the sequenced pre-transplant spleen, lymph node, or MLR CFSE-low populations of the donor or recipient. The cumulative frequency of alloreactive clones was calculated as a percentage of all sequences, weighted by copy number. TCRdb took over this immuneACCESS table, retaining in-frame rearrangements with V and J assigned. Such tables are incomplete; in checked studies, under half of the missing clones stem from an unresolved V gene, and the remainder is unexplained. The V and J calls and clone size come from that table; D and trimming were worked out from the DNA. The table for this sample lists approximately 20,000 clones; nearly 90% of them were counted only once. Less than 6.5% of the sample lies in the top ten.

Clipping removes 0 bases from V and 4 bases from J, with 7 as the unmatched junction base count. Including cysteine and phenylalanine, the CDR3 has 16 amino acids. The entry retains the CDR3 DNA only, 48 bases that are in frame from base 1. Via the germline V gene (reference sequence), CDR1 is MNHNY and CDR2 SVGAGI. With respect to this clone: The specificity of this receptor is unknown. No much larger clonotype is one base removed from it; base qualities were not supplied.

The source is a human patient who received an intestinal transplant, so some T cells may come from the graft donor. The sequences come from PBMCs, collected 65 to 70 days after intestinal transplantation. This chain joins TRBV6-6 to TRBJ2-7; 9 of the junction bases match TRBD1. Read as DNA, the sequence is TGTGCCAGCAGTTACTCGAACAGGGGGCTGAGGTACGAGCAGTACTTC. Its translation reads: CASSYSNRGLRYEQYF.